What follows are 11 T cell receptor beta chains derived from one specimen sequenced in a study of CD8 T cells in ankylosing spondylitis. From the 5' RACE reads, TCRdb called clonotypes with MiXCR, one entry per CDR3 protein. The sample records 250,000 to 300,000 distinct CDR3 sequences, about 20% being singletons. The sequenced material came from blood, either unsorted or a sorted T cell fraction (not recorded which). The receptors originated from a male donor with ankylosing spondylitis or in good health (not recorded which).

Comments on this clonotype: This could be a read error, since a much larger clone is one nucleotide away. The chain uses TRBV5-1 and TRBJ2-3; a possible D gene is TRBD2 (6 bases). CDR3 length: 16 residues. Trimming took 4 bases from V and 1 from J, leaving 16 bases between them. Looked up from germline, CDR1 is SGHRS and CDR2 is YFSETQ. The CDR3 DNA reads as TGCGCCAGCAGCACTGCAGGGCGGGGATGCACAGATACGCAGTATTTT. As protein: CASSTAGRGCTDTQYF.

This clonotype was counted at least ten times. The chain is built from TRBV7-3 and TRBJ2-2; D remains ambiguous. Deletions cut 5 bases from V and 7 bases from J, with 14 bases between. The CDR3 is 14 residues long. From germline, CDR1 is SGHTA and CDR2 FQGTGA. CDR3 bases: TGTGCCAGCAGCCACAGCGTTCGAGGCGGGGAGCTGTTTTTT. It codes for CASSHSVRGGELFF.

The chain carries TRBV11-2 and TRBJ2-2; 7 positions match TRBD1. The CDR3 has 14 amino acids. Germline lookup yields CDR1 SGHAT and CDR2 FQNNGV. V shed 3 bases and J 7 bases; nucleotides not matched to a gene: 5. CDR3 sequence reads: CASSFTGVVGELFF. The CDR3 nucleotides are TGTGCCAGCAGCTTTACAGGGGTTGTCGGGGAGCTGTTTTTT.

This clonotype has a count of ten or more. The V gene is TRBV5-1, the J gene TRBJ1-4; weak D call: TRBD1 (6 bases). V was shortened by 0 bases and J by 3 bases, with 6 bases between the two germline ends. CDR1 and CDR2 from the germline V gene are SGHRS and YFSETQ. This CDR3 is 14 amino acids long. The DNA of the CDR3 is TGCGCCAGCAGCTTGGGGACAGCTAATGAAAAACTGTTTTTT. It yields the protein CASSLGTANEKLFF. Full variable domain (outside the CDR3, taken from reference TRBV5-1 and TRBJ1-4): KAGVTQTPRYLIKTRGQQVTLSCSPISGHRSVSWYQQTPGQGLQFLFEYFSETQRNKGNFPGRFSGRQFSNSRSEMNVSTLELGDSALYLCASSLGTANEKLFFGSGTQLSVL.

This clonotype has ten or more counts. V usage is TRBV24-1 and J usage is TRBJ2-1, with D possibly being TRBD1 or TRBD2 (5 bases each). V was pared by 6 bases and J by 8 bases, with 16 bases between. CDR1 KGHDR and CDR2 SFDVKD come from the germline V gene. The CDR3 spans 14 residues. CDR3 protein: CATSRGRSSYEQFF. The CDR3 DNA sequence: TGTGCCACCAGTCGGGGACGCAGTAGCTATGAGCAGTTCTTC.

There are a few counts of this clonotype. The chain carries TRBV5-1 and TRBJ1-1, with D unclear. CDR3 length equals 15 residues. CDR1 is SGHRS and CDR2 is YFSETQ in the germline V gene. Trimming shortened V by 4 bases and J by 0 bases, and 13 bases separated the two germline ends. CDR3 in DNA: TGCGCCAGCAGCCGGGGAGGCAGGTTGAACACTGAAGCTTTCTTT. Its protein is CASSRGGRLNTEAFF.

The chain combines TRBV12-3 or TRBV12-4 with TRBJ2-5; tentatively, D is TRBD1 or TRBD2 (5 bases each). The ends were cut back, 2 bases at V and 4 bases at J, with 11 bases in the middle. This CDR3 is 14 amino acids long. The CDR3 sequence: CASSLFGAPETQYF. The CDR3 DNA sequence: TGTGCCAGCAGTTTATTCGGGGCCCCAGAGACCCAGTACTTC.

This clonotype was seen more than once but under ten times. The chain has TRBV5-1 and TRBJ1-1, with D uncertain. This CDR3 is built from 14 residues. Trimming cost V 0 bases and J 5 bases, with 11 bases left between them. Germline V gene lookup returns CDR1 SGHRS and CDR2 YFSETQ. The CDR3 DNA sequence: TGCGCCAGCAGCTTGGTTGATGCGATGACTGAAGCTTTCTTT. This encodes CASSLVDAMTEAFF.

There are many counts of this clonotype. This rearrangement joins TRBV5-1 to TRBJ2-4; D might be TRBD1 (7 bases). The CDR3 spans 14 residues. The V end was cut by 4 bases, the J end by 9 bases, with 17 bases between. Germline CDR1 is SGHRS and CDR2 is YFSETQ. The CDR3 region is CASSQIRQGGIQYF. As DNA, the CDR3 is TGCGCCAGCAGCCAAATTAGACAGGGAGGCATTCAGTACTTC.

Many counts were recorded for this clonotype. The V call is TRBV7-3, the J call TRBJ1-4, with 8 bases identical to TRBD1. Looked up from germline, CDR1 is SGHTA and CDR2 is FQGTGA. V lost 3 bases and J lost 6; bases outside the gene matches: 0. This CDR3 spans 13 amino acids. The CDR3 sequence: CASSLDRDEKLFF. CDR3 DNA sequence: TGTGCCAGCAGCTTGGACAGGGATGAAAAACTGTTTTTT. Based on the CDR3 plus reference TRBV7-3 and TRBJ1-4, the full variable domain is GAGVSQTPSNKVTEKGKYVELRCDPISGHTALYWYRQSLGQGPEFLIYFQGTGAADDSGLPNDRFFAVRPEGSVSTLKIQRTERGDSAVYLCASSLDRDEKLFFGSGTQLSVL.

The rearrangement uses TRBV29-1 and TRBJ2-7, with D possibly being TRBD1 (6 bases). Germline values: CDR1 SQVTM, CDR2 ANQGSEA. V lost 5 bases to trimming and J lost 3 bases, with 8 bases between them. There are 11 residues in the CDR3. CDR3 DNA: TGCAGCGTTCGGACAGACTACGAGCAGTACGTC. It yields the protein CSVRTDYEQYV.